These T cell receptor beta chains were read from a single sample in a study of a mutant IDH1 vaccine in newly diagnosed glioma. These receptors' targets are unknown. Sequencing was performed with immunoSEQ multiplex PCR; in TCRdb, only in-frame clones are kept and a portion is missing. The sample includes under 55,000 clones, about 91% seen only once; the top ten take approximately 2.5%. This material consisted of PBMCs, taken from a glioma patient whose treatment included an IDH1 peptide vaccine. Source of these receptors: a man aged 50 to 59 with glioma. The CDR3 runs from the conserved cysteine through the conserved F or W. The D gene is left open where the match is weak. Not all rows give a size; the values are once, few, many and, for expanded clones, a class.

D gene: -
clone size: -
V gene: TRBV7-9
J gene: TRBJ2-3
CDR3 DNA: TGTGCCAGCAGCTTAGGGTCCCCAGGACGAGATACGCAGTATTTT
CDR3 protein: CASSLGSPGRDTQYF

D gene: -
clone size: once
V gene: TRBV5-1
J gene: TRBJ2-2
CDR3 DNA: TGCGCCAGCAGCCCGCTACAGGGACACACCGGGGAGCTGTTTTTT
CDR3 protein: CASSPLQGHTGELFF

D gene: TRBD1
clone size: -
V gene: TRBV30
J gene: TRBJ2-1
CDR3 DNA: TGTGCCTGGAGGACAGGGAACTACAATGAGCAGTTCTTC
CDR3 protein: CAWRTGNYNEQFF

D gene: -
clone size: -
V gene: TRBV29-1
J gene: TRBJ1-3
CDR3 DNA: TGCAGCGTTGTTTCAGGGAATGGAAACACCATATATTTT
CDR3 protein: CSVVSGNGNTIYF

D gene: TRBD2
clone size: -
V gene: TRBV5-6
J gene: TRBJ2-1
CDR3 DNA: TGTGCCAGCAGCTTGCGGTCTAGCGGGAGCTACAATGAGCAGTTCTTC
CDR3 protein: CASSLRSSGSYNEQFF

D gene: -
clone size: -
V gene: TRBV19
J gene: TRBJ2-7
CDR3 DNA: TGTGCCAGTAGTGGGTTCGGCACGGGCGAGCAGTACTTC
CDR3 protein: CASSGFGTGEQYF

D gene: -
clone size: -
V gene: TRBV11-2
J gene: TRBJ2-5
CDR3 DNA: TGTGCCAGCAGCTTTTGGAGGAAGGAGACCCAGTACTTC
CDR3 protein: CASSFWRKETQYF

D gene: -
clone size: -
V gene: TRBV28
J gene: TRBJ2-1
CDR3 DNA: TGTGCCAGCAGCTTTGCAGGTTACAATGAGCAGTTCTTC
CDR3 protein: CASSFAGYNEQFF

D gene: -
clone size: -
V gene: TRBV4-1
J gene: TRBJ1-2
CDR3 DNA: TGCGCCAGCAGCCCCCCGCAGGGCGACTATGGCTACACCTTC
CDR3 protein: CASSPPQGDYGYTF

D gene: -
clone size: -
V gene: TRBV7-9
J gene: TRBJ2-1
CDR3 DNA: TGTGCCAGCACCGTAGCGCCCAATGAGCAGTTCTTC
CDR3 protein: CASTVAPNEQFF

D gene: -
clone size: -
V gene: TRBV7-6
J gene: TRBJ2-5
CDR3 DNA: TGTGCCAGCAGCTTAGATGACGGGGCAGAGACCCAGTACTTC
CDR3 protein: CASSLDDGAETQYF

D gene: -
clone size: -
V gene: TRBV6-4
J gene: TRBJ1-3
CDR3 DNA: TGTGCCAGCAGCCATCCGGGACCCGAGGGATCTGGAAACACCATATATTTT
CDR3 protein: CASSHPGPEGSGNTIYF

D gene: TRBD1
clone size: -
V gene: TRBV2
J gene: TRBJ2-7
CDR3 DNA: TGTGCCAGCAGACCGGGACAGGGGGCCTACGAGCAGTGCTTC
CDR3 protein: CASRPGQGAYEQCF

D gene: -
clone size: -
V gene: TRBV7-2
J gene: TRBJ1-5
CDR3 DNA: TGTGCCAGCAACTTACCCGCACAGCCCCAGCATTTT
CDR3 protein: CASNLPAQPQHF

D gene: TRBD1
clone size: -
V gene: TRBV2
J gene: TRBJ1-2
CDR3 DNA: TGTGCCAGCATCCGGGACAGGGGTGGCTACACCTTC
CDR3 protein: CASIRDRGGYTF

D gene: -
clone size: -
V gene: TRBV7-9
J gene: TRBJ2-6
CDR3 DNA: TGTGCCAGCAGCCTAGGGCGCCGGGCGGAATGGGCCAACGTCCTGACTTTC
CDR3 protein: CASSLGRRAEWANVLTF

D gene: TRBD1
clone size: -
V gene: TRBV29-1
J gene: TRBJ1-4
CDR3 DNA: TGCAGCGTTGCTCAAGGGGGACAGGATAACGAAAAACTGTTTTTT
CDR3 protein: CSVAQGGQDNEKLFF

D gene: TRBD1
clone size: -
V gene: TRBV18
J gene: TRBJ2-7
CDR3 DNA: TGTGCCAGCTCACCATCGGATAACAGGGGACGTCCCTACGAGCAGTACTTC
CDR3 protein: CASSPSDNRGRPYEQYF

D gene: -
clone size: -
V gene: TRBV19
J gene: TRBJ1-3
CDR3 DNA: TGTGCCAGTAGTCGGGTCAGCGGGAGCTCTGGAAACACCATATATTTT
CDR3 protein: CASSRVSGSSGNTIYF

D gene: -
clone size: -
V gene: TRBV27
J gene: TRBJ1-3
CDR3 DNA: TGTGCCAGCAGTTTTGGCCCCGGGGGAGGTGGAAACACCATATATTTT
CDR3 protein: CASSFGPGGGGNTIYF

D gene: -
clone size: -
V gene: TRBV9
J gene: TRBJ1-5
CDR3 DNA: TGTGCCAGCAGCGTGGATGCATACGGCAATCAGCCCCAGCATTTT
CDR3 protein: CASSVDAYGNQPQHF

D gene: -
clone size: -
V gene: TRBV5-1
J gene: TRBJ1-1
CDR3 DNA: TGCGCCAGCAGCTCTGTCCCGAGGAGGATTGAAGCTTTCTTT
CDR3 protein: CASSSVPRRIEAFF

D gene: TRBD2
clone size: -
V gene: TRBV11-3
J gene: TRBJ2-7
CDR3 DNA: TGTGCCAGCAGCTTAGGCGGGAGGCCCCGCGGGGAGCAGTACTTC
CDR3 protein: CASSLGGRPRGEQYF

D gene: -
clone size: -
V gene: TRBV7-2
J gene: TRBJ2-3
CDR3 DNA: TGTGCCAGCAGCTTACAACGGAGCAGCACAGATACGCAGTATTTT
CDR3 protein: CASSLQRSSTDTQYF

D gene: TRBD1
clone size: -
V gene: TRBV5-6
J gene: TRBJ1-2
CDR3 DNA: TGTGCCAGCAGCGCGGACAGGTCGGATGGCTACACCTTC
CDR3 protein: CASSADRSDGYTF

D gene: -
clone size: once
V gene: TRBV7-9
J gene: TRBJ1-1
CDR3 DNA: TGTGCCAGCAGCTTGGGGGGGACAAGCACTGAAGCTTTCTTT
CDR3 protein: CASSLGGTSTEAFF

D gene: TRBD1
clone size: -
V gene: TRBV30
J gene: TRBJ1-6
CDR3 DNA: TGTGCCTGGAGTGTCACAGGGGCGGCCAATTCACCCCTCCACTTT
CDR3 protein: CAWSVTGAANSPLHF

D gene: -
clone size: once
V gene: TRBV2
J gene: TRBJ2-7
CDR3 DNA: TGTGCCAGCAGCAGAGGCTACGAGCAGTACTTC
CDR3 protein: CASSRGYEQYF

D gene: -
clone size: -
V gene: TRBV6-5
J gene: TRBJ2-7
CDR3 DNA: TGTGCCAGCAAACTGAGACACTTGAGCTCCTACGAGCAGTACTTC
CDR3 protein: CASKLRHLSSYEQYF

D gene: TRBD2
clone size: -
V gene: TRBV7-8
J gene: TRBJ2-5
CDR3 DNA: TGTGCCAGCAGCTCCAGCGGGGGGGTCCAAGAGACCCAGTACTTC
CDR3 protein: CASSSSGGVQETQYF

D gene: TRBD1
clone size: -
V gene: TRBV4-1
J gene: TRBJ2-2
CDR3 DNA: TGCGCCAGCAGCCACAGGGGGTTGAATTCCGGGGAGCTGTTTTTT
CDR3 protein: CASSHRGLNSGELFF

D gene: TRBD1
clone size: -
V gene: TRBV18
J gene: TRBJ2-3
CDR3 DNA: TGTGCCAGCTCACCACGTACAGGGGGACACACAGATACGCAGTATTTT
CDR3 protein: CASSPRTGGHTDTQYF

D gene: TRBD1
clone size: -
V gene: TRBV11-2
J gene: TRBJ1-1
CDR3 DNA: TGTGCCAGCAGTTATACAGGGGTGTGGACTGAAGCTTTCTTT
CDR3 protein: CASSYTGVWTEAFF

D gene: -
clone size: -
V gene: TRBV30
J gene: TRBJ2-3
CDR3 DNA: TGTGCCTGCCACCGTAGAGGGAGTACCGCAGATACGCAGTATTTT
CDR3 protein: CACHRRGSTADTQYF

D gene: TRBD1
clone size: -
V gene: TRBV19
J gene: TRBJ1-5
CDR3 DNA: TGTGCCAGTAGTAAGAGACAGGGGGGTATGGATCAGCCCCAGCATTTT
CDR3 protein: CASSKRQGGMDQPQHF

D gene: TRBD2
clone size: -
V gene: TRBV9
J gene: TRBJ2-3
CDR3 DNA: TGTGCCAGCACCCCGGGCGGGGGGCTTATTGGAGATACGCAGTATTTT
CDR3 protein: CASTPGGGLIGDTQYF

D gene: TRBD1
clone size: -
V gene: TRBV28
J gene: TRBJ1-4
CDR3 DNA: TGTGCCAGCAGTCTGACGGGACAGGGGGAACGAGAAAAACTGTTTTTT
CDR3 protein: CASSLTGQGEREKLFF

D gene: -
clone size: -
V gene: TRBV28
J gene: TRBJ1-6
CDR3 DNA: TGTGCCAGCGGGGTCCATAATTCACCCCTCCACTTT
CDR3 protein: CASGVHNSPLHF

D gene: -
clone size: -
V gene: TRBV5-5
J gene: TRBJ2-7
CDR3 DNA: TGTGCCAGCAGCCCGGGGGGCGGTCCCTACGAGCAGTACTTC
CDR3 protein: CASSPGGGPYEQYF

D gene: TRBD2
clone size: -
V gene: TRBV11-2
J gene: TRBJ2-7
CDR3 DNA: TGTGCCAGCAGCAGGGTAGCGGGAAACTACGAGCAGTACTTC
CDR3 protein: CASSRVAGNYEQYF

D gene: -
clone size: -
V gene: TRBV28
J gene: TRBJ1-1
CDR3 DNA: TGTGCCAGCGTGGGGTCCTTGAACACTGAAGCTTTCTTT
CDR3 protein: CASVGSLNTEAFF

D gene: TRBD2
clone size: -
V gene: TRBV19
J gene: TRBJ2-7
CDR3 DNA: TGTGCCAGTGCCATCGGGGGGACCTCCTACGAGCAGTACTTC
CDR3 protein: CASAIGGTSYEQYF

D gene: -
clone size: -
V gene: TRBV7-2
J gene: TRBJ2-5
CDR3 DNA: TGTGCCAGCAGCCTGGACTCAAAGGGGACCCAGTACTTC
CDR3 protein: CASSLDSKGTQYF

D gene: TRBD2
clone size: -
V gene: TRBV7-9
J gene: TRBJ2-1
CDR3 DNA: TGTGCCAGCACCCCGGGAGGGGCCTACAATGAGCAGTTCTTC
CDR3 protein: CASTPGGAYNEQFF

D gene: TRBD2
clone size: -
V gene: TRBV30
J gene: TRBJ2-1
CDR3 DNA: TGTGCCTGGACTAGCGGGGCCCCATGGCAGTTCTTC
CDR3 protein: CAWTSGAPWQFF

D gene: -
clone size: -
V gene: TRBV6-5
J gene: TRBJ1-2
CDR3 DNA: TGTGCCAGCAGTTACTCCGTCGGGCACTATGGCTACACCTTC
CDR3 protein: CASSYSVGHYGYTF

D gene: TRBD2
clone size: -
V gene: TRBV4-1
J gene: TRBJ2-7
CDR3 DNA: TGCGCCAGCAGCCAAGGTGGGGCTAGCGGGGGGCTGCACGAGCAGTACTTC
CDR3 protein: CASSQGGASGGLHEQYF

D gene: TRBD2
clone size: -
V gene: TRBV11-3
J gene: TRBJ2-5
CDR3 DNA: TGTGCCAGCAGCTTAGTAGCGGGGGCCCAAGAGACCCAGTACTTC
CDR3 protein: CASSLVAGAQETQYF

D gene: -
clone size: -
V gene: TRBV7-9
J gene: TRBJ2-7
CDR3 DNA: TGTGCCAGCAGCTTATTAACATCGGAGCAGTACTTC
CDR3 protein: CASSLLTSEQYF

D gene: -
clone size: -
V gene: TRBV9
J gene: TRBJ2-3
CDR3 DNA: TGTGCCAGCAGCCCAGCCATGGGCAGAGATACGCAGTATTTT
CDR3 protein: CASSPAMGRDTQYF

D gene: -
clone size: -
V gene: TRBV2
J gene: TRBJ2-7
CDR3 DNA: TGTGCCAGCAGTAAATCCGGGACAAAATTTTGGACCGACTACGAGCAGTACTTC
CDR3 protein: CASSKSGTKFWTDYEQYF

D gene: TRBD1
clone size: -
V gene: TRBV7-2
J gene: TRBJ1-6
CDR3 DNA: TGTGCCAGCAGCTTCACAGGGGTCAATTCACCCCTCCACTTT
CDR3 protein: CASSFTGVNSPLHF

D gene: TRBD1
clone size: -
V gene: TRBV28
J gene: TRBJ1-3
CDR3 DNA: TGTGCGACCTTACCGGGACAGATAGCTGGAAACACCATATATTTT
CDR3 protein: CATLPGQIAGNTIYF

D gene: TRBD1
clone size: -
V gene: TRBV6-5
J gene: TRBJ2-3
CDR3 DNA: TGTGCCAGCAGCCAAACAGGGGTCGGATATACGCAGTATTTT
CDR3 protein: CASSQTGVGYTQYF